These 8 T cell receptor beta chains were sequenced from one sample in a study of identical twins. TCRdb itself ran the 5' RACE reads through MiXCR, one entry per CDR3 protein. The sample includes fewer than 500,000 distinct CDR3 sequences, 14% of them seen just once. These sequences were also reported in another study, on yellow fever vaccine responses in identical twins.

The specimen was CD4+ T cells sorted from blood. All receptors derive from a woman younger than 30 in good health.

The chain employs TRBV30 and TRBJ2-3, with a possible D match to TRBD2 (6 bases). The ends were cut back, 0 bases at V and 3 bases at J, with 13 bases in the middle. There are 15 residues in the CDR3. Germline lookup yields CDR1 GTSNPN and CDR2 SVGIG (reference sequence). CDR3 sequence reads: CAWSVGAGTTDTQYF. The CDR3 DNA is TGTGCCTGGAGTGTAGGGGCGGGAACTACAGATACGCAGTATTTT.

This clonotype was found a few times. The V and J genes are TRBV7-3 and TRBJ2-3; possible D gene TRBD2, 6 bases. Germline CDR1 reads SGHTA; CDR2 reads FQGTGA. Trimming removed 2 bases from V and 2 bases from J, with 11 bases in between. This CDR3 has 15 amino acids. In DNA form, the CDR3 reads TGTGCCAGCAGCTTACGGGAGAGCCCCACAGATACGCAGTATTTT. Residues: CASSLRESPTDTQYF.

This clonotype was picked up a small number of times. The chain couples TRBV6-1 to TRBJ1-1; 7 positions agree with TRBD1. This CDR3 comprises 13 residues. J was trimmed by 7 bases and V by 4 bases; bases with no gene match: 6. Germline CDR1 MNHNS, CDR2 SASEGT. The CDR3 is CASSATGSSEAFF. For the CDR3, the DNA is TGTGCCAGCAGTGCGACAGGGAGCAGTGAAGCTTTCTTT.

The sample holds a few counts of this clonotype. The chain links TRBV6-2 or TRBV6-3 to TRBJ2-7; 9 bases are shared with TRBD1. The germline gives CDR1 MNHEY, CDR2 SVGEGT. This CDR3 is 16 amino acids long. J was trimmed by 6 bases and V by 6 bases; bases with no gene match: 15. This CDR3 reads CASSYKTGGASREQYF. CDR3 sequence (DNA): TGTGCCAGCAGCTACAAAACAGGGGGCGCTTCCCGCGAGCAGTACTTC.

This rearrangement joins TRBV11-3 to TRBJ2-5; no definite D call. With 5 bases removed from V and 4 bases from J, the gap between germline ends came to 14 bases. Germline CDR1 and CDR2: SGHNT and YENEEA. The CDR3 covers 14 residues. The CDR3 is CASSRDAGGETQYF. The CDR3 DNA follows: TGTGCCAGCAGCCGAGACGCAGGTGGAGAGACCCAGTACTTC.

This clonotype was seen ten or more times. The CDR3: CASSLAGTSNTGELFF. The CDR3, as DNA: TGCGCCAGCAGCTTGGCCGGGACCTCGAACACCGGGGAGCTGTTTTTT. The V gene is TRBV5-1, the J gene TRBJ2-2; possibly TRBD1 or TRBD2 for D (5 bases each). Trimming took off 0 bases at V and 0 bases at J, with 9 bases between the two ends. The CDR3 consists of 16 residues. Germline assignment: CDR1 SGHRS and CDR2 YFSETQ.

This clonotype appeared a few times. The chain couples TRBV7-8 to TRBJ2-5; 8 nucleotides align to TRBD2. The CDR3 loop spans 20 amino acids. The junction had 26 bases not matched to a gene; V was cut back by 6 bases and J by 5 bases. The germline V gene encodes CDR1 SGHVS and CDR2 FQNEAQ. In nucleotides, the CDR3 is TGTGCCAGCAGAAAAAGGGCGTGGGCGGGGGGACCCCAGGGGATGGAGACCCAGTACTTC. Protein: CASRKRAWAGGPQGMETQYF.

This chain uses TRBV9 with TRBJ2-1, with 7 positions matching TRBD2. The CDR3 has 14 amino acids. The ends lost 4 bases at V and 8 bases at J; junction bases unmatched: 9. Germline V lookup: CDR1 SGDLS, CDR2 YYNGEE. CDR3 region: CASSPGGNLDEQFF. The CDR3 DNA is TGTGCCAGCAGCCCCGGGGGGAATCTTGATGAGCAGTTCTTC.